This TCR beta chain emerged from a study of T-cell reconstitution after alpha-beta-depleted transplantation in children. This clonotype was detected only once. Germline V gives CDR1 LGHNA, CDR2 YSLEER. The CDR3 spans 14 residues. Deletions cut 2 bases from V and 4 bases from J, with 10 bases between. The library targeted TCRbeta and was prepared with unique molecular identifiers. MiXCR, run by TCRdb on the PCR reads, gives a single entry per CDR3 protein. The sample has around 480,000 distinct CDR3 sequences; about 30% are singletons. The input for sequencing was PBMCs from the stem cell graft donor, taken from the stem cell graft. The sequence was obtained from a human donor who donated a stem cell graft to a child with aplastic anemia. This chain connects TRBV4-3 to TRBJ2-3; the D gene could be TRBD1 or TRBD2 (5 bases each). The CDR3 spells CASSQHRGADTQYF. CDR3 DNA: TGCGCCAGCAGCCAACACCGGGGCGCAGATACGCAGTATTTT.